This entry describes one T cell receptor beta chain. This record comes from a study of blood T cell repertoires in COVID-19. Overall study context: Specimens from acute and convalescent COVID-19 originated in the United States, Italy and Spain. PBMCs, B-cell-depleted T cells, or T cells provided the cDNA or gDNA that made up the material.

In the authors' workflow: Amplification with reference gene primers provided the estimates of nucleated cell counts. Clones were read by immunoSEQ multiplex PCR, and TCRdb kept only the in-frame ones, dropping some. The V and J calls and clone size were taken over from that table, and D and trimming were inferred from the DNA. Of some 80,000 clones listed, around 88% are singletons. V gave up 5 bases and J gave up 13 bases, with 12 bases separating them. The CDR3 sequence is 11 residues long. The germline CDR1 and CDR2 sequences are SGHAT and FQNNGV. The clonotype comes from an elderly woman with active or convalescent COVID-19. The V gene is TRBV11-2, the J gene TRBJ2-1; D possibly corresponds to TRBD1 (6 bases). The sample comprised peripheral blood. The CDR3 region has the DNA TGTGCCAGCAGCCCTAACAGGGACCAGTTCTTC. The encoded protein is CASSPNRDQFF.